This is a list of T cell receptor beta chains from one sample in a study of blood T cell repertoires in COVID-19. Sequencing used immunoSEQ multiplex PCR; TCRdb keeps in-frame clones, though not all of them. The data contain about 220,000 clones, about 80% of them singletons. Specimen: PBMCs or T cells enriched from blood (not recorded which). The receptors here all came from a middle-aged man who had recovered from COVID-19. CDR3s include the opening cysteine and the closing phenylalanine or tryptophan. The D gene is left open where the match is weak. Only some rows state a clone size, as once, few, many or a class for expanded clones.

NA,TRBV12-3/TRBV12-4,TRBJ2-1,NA,CASITPRQFF,TGTGCCAGCATTACGCCCAGGCAGTTCTTC
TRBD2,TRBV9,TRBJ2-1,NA,CASSVGGTSGSNEQFF,TGTGCCAGCAGCGTAGGTGGAACTAGCGGATCTAATGAGCAGTTCTTC
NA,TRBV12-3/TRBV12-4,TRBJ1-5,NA,CASSLGAGQPQHF,TGTGCCAGCAGTTTGGGAGCCGGTCAGCCCCAGCATTTT
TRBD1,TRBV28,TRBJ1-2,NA,CASSSGTGNYGYTF,TGTGCCAGCAGTTCCGGGACAGGGAACTATGGCTACACCTTC
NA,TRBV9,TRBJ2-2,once,CASSTGSDTGELFF,TGTGCCAGCAGTACAGGGTCGGACACCGGGGAGCTGTTTTTT
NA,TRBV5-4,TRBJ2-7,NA,CASSFRTAYEQYF,TGTGCCAGCAGCTTTCGGACAGCCTACGAGCAGTACTTC
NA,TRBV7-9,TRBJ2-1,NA,CASSASVAGEQFF,TGTGCCAGCAGCGCCTCGGTCGCGGGTGAGCAGTTCTTC
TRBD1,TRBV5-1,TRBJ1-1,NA,CASRQGRNTEAFF,TGCGCCAGTCGACAGGGACGGAACACTGAAGCTTTCTTT
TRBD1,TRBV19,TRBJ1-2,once,CASSDRGRLYGYTF,TGTGCCAGTAGCGACAGGGGGCGCCTCTATGGCTACACCTTC
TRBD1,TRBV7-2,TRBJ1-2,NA,CASSFEQGVGYTF,TGTGCCAGCAGCTTTGAGCAGGGGGTAGGCTACACCTTC
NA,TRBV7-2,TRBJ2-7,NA,CASSLDRAGEQYF,TGTGCCAGCAGCTTAGACAGGGCGGGCGAGCAGTACTTC
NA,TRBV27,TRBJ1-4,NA,CASSVGGLQALFF,TGTGCCAGCAGTGTGGGGGGACTACAGGCACTGTTTTTT
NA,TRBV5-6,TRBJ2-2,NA,CASSFRVGANTGELFF,TGTGCCAGCAGCTTTCGGGTTGGGGCAAACACCGGGGAGCTGTTTTTT
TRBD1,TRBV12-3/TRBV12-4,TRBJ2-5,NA,CASTKTGGTQYF,TGTGCCAGCACAAAGACAGGGGGGACCCAGTACTTC
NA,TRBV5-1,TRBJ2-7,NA,CASSLDPGSNEQYF,TGCGCCAGCAGCTTGGATCCCGGTTCAAATGAGCAGTACTTC
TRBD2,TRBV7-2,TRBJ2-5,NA,CASSLLGASGGAFSATQYF,TGTGCCAGCAGCTTACTAGGGGCTAGCGGGGGGGCCTTCTCGGCGACCCAGTACTTC
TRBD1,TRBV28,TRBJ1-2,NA,CASSRRDRATYGYTF,TGTGCCAGCAGTCGACGGGACAGGGCCACCTATGGCTACACCTTC
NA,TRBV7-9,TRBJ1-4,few,CASSPQGRAKLFF,TGTGCCAGCAGCCCCCAGGGAAGAGCAAAACTGTTTTTT
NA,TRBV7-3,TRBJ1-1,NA,CASSLARGLQAFF,TGTGCCAGCAGCTTGGCTAGAGGGCTCCAAGCTTTCTTT
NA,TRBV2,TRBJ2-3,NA,CASRKRLYLSTDTQYF,TGTGCCAGCAGAAAGAGACTATACTTAAGCACAGATACGCAGTATTTT
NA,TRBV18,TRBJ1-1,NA,CASSPGPVVEAFF,TGTGCCAGCTCACCGGGGCCCGTGGTGGAAGCTTTCTTT
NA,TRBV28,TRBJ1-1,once,CASQLTANTEAFF,TGTGCCAGCCAATTGACAGCGAACACTGAAGCTTTCTTT
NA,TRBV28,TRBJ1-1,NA,CASSFVYGEAFF,TGTGCCAGCAGTTTCGTTTACGGTGAAGCTTTCTTT
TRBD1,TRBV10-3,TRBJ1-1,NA,CAISGLLAGGNTTEAFF,TGTGCCATCAGTGGCCTTTTGGCAGGGGGAAACACCACTGAAGCTTTCTTT
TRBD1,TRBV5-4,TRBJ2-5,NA,CASSFQGALSGETQYF,TGTGCCAGCAGCTTTCAGGGGGCTTTGTCGGGTGAGACCCAGTACTTC
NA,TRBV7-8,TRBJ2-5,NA,CASSLGTGYQETQYF,TGTGCCAGCAGCTTAGGTACAGGGTACCAAGAGACCCAGTACTTC
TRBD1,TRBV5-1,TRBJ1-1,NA,CASSIRDRGEAFF,TGCGCCAGCAGCATCCGGGACAGGGGGGAGGCTTTCTTT
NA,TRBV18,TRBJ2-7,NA,CASSPGQNNEQYF,TGTGCCAGCTCACCTGGACAGAACAACGAGCAGTACTTC
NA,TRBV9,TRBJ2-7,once,CASSVDPRGESYEQYF,TGTGCCAGCAGCGTAGACCCGCGGGGCGAATCCTACGAGCAGTACTTC
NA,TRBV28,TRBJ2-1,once,CASGRRATYNEQFF,TGTGCCAGCGGGAGAAGGGCAACCTACAATGAGCAGTTCTTC
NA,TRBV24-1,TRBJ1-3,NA,CATSEGPGNTIYF,TGTGCCACCAGCGAGGGCCCTGGAAACACCATATATTTT
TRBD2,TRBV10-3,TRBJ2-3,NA,CAIASREADTQYF,TGTGCCATCGCATCGCGGGAGGCAGATACGCAGTATTTT
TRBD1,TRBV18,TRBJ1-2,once,CASSPRGLGSSNYGYTF,TGTGCCAGCTCACCCAGGGGGCTGGGTAGTTCTAACTATGGCTACACCTTC
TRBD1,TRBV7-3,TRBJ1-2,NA,CASSPTHVQGIDTF,TGTGCCAGCAGCCCGACACACGTACAGGGGATCGACACCTTC
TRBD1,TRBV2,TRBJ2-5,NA,CASSQFWDREETQYF,TGTGCCAGCAGCCAATTCTGGGACAGGGAAGAGACCCAGTACTTC
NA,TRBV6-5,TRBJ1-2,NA,CATDPREYYGYTF,TGTGCCACCGACCCTCGGGAATACTATGGCTACACCTTC
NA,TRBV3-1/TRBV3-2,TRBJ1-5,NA,CASSHLNQPQHF,TGTGCCAGCAGCCACCTGAATCAGCCCCAGCATTTT
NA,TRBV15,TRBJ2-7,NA,CATSPRLSSNEQYF,TGTGCCACCAGCCCACGCCTGAGTAGCAACGAGCAGTACTTC
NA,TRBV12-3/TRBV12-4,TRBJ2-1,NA,CASSFGSYNEQFF,TGTGCCAGCAGTTTCGGTTCCTACAATGAGCAGTTCTTC
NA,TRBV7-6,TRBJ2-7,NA,CASSYRERNEQYF,TGTGCCAGCAGCTATCGGGAGCGGAACGAGCAGTACTTC
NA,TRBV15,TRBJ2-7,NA,CATSRDVYSSYEQYF,TGTGCCACCAGCAGAGATGTCTACAGTTCCTACGAGCAGTACTTC
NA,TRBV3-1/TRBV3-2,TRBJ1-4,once,CASSQYGSEKLFF,TGTGCCAGCAGCCAATACGGTAGTGAAAAACTGTTTTTT
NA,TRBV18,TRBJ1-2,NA,CASSPPGTLANYGYTF,TGTGCCAGCTCACCACCCGGGACACTAGCTAACTATGGCTACACCTTC
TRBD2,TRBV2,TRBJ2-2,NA,CASSEAHGRDTGELFF,TGTGCCAGCAGTGAAGCGCACGGGAGGGACACCGGGGAGCTGTTTTTT
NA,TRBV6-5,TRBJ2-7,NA,CASSYSSSQGFEEQYF,TGTGCCAGCAGTTACTCGTCGTCACAGGGTTTTGAGGAGCAGTACTTC
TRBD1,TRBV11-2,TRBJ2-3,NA,CASSPTGERDTQYF,TGTGCCAGCAGCCCCACAGGGGAGCGAGATACGCAGTATTTT
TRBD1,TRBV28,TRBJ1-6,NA,CASGWDRRSGYNSPLHF,TGTGCCAGCGGTTGGGACAGGAGGAGTGGGTATAATTCACCCCTCCACTTT
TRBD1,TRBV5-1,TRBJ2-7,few,CASRSPGQGAYEQYF,TGCGCCAGCAGGTCCCCGGGACAGGGGGCGTACGAGCAGTACTTC
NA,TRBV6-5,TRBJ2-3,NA,CATYSISTDTQYF,TGTGCCACATACAGCATAAGCACAGATACGCAGTATTTT
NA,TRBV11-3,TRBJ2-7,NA,CASSEGVGGEQYF,TGTGCCAGCAGCGAGGGAGTGGGCGGTGAGCAGTACTTC
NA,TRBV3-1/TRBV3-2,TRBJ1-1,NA,CASSHGQSTEAFF,TGTGCCAGCAGCCACGGACAGAGTACAGAAGCTTTCTTT
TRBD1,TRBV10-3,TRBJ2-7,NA,CAIGTGPYEQYF,TGTGCCATCGGGACAGGTCCCTACGAGCAGTACTTC
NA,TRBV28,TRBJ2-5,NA,CASTYAPEGRLDF,TGTGCCAGCACTTACGCACCAGAGGGGAGGTTAGACTTC
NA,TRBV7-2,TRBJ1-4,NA,CASSLGGSSNEKLFF,TGTGCCAGCAGCTTAGGAGGGTCAAGTAATGAAAAACTGTTTTTT
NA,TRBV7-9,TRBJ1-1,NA,CASTLEDTGSF,TGTGCCAGCACCCTTGAGGACACCGGCTCCTTT
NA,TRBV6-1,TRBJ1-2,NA,CASSELTGPTNYGYTF,TGTGCCAGCAGTGAACTGACAGGCCCTACTAACTATGGCTACACCTTC
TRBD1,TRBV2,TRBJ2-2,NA,CASRTDRGLMNGELFF,TGTGCCAGCAGAACCGACAGGGGGCTTATGAACGGGGAGCTGTTTTTT
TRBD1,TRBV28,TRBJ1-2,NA,CASSPRTGPGYGYTF,TGTGCCAGCAGTCCTCGGACAGGTCCTGGCTATGGCTACACCTTC
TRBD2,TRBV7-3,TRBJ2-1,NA,CASSKGPSGYNEQFF,TGTGCCAGCAGCAAAGGGCCTAGCGGCTACAATGAGCAGTTCTTC